These T cell receptor beta chains were read from a single sample in a study of shared clonotypes between healthy human individuals. Sequencing used immunoSEQ multiplex PCR; TCRdb keeps in-frame clones, though not all of them. The sample has about 100,000 clones; less than 60% are singletons. The sample was PBMCs. These receptors were taken from a woman between 40 and 50 years old in good health. Some clones in this sample may be carry-over from other donors' samples. Each CDR3 is given with its conserved first and last residue. The order of the fields is D gene, V gene, clone size, J gene, CDR3 protein, CDR3 DNA. The D gene is left open where the match is weak. Clone sizes are given selectively: once, few, many, or a class where the clone is expanded.

>TRBD1|TRBV7-6|few|TRBJ2-7
CASSFGQGAEGEQYF
TGTGCCAGCAGCTTCGGACAGGGGGCTGAAGGCGAGCAGTACTTC
>TRBD1|TRBV28|NA|TRBJ2-7
CATARDRVAEQYF
TGTGCCACAGCCCGAGACAGGGTTGCCGAGCAGTACTTC
>NA|TRBV9|NA|TRBJ2-1
CASSAQLIPRNNEQFF
TGTGCCAGCAGCGCCCAACTAATCCCACGGAACAATGAGCAGTTCTTC
>TRBD1|TRBV7-2|once|TRBJ2-5
CASRPGQGETQYF
TGTGCCAGCAGACCGGGACAGGGGGAGACCCAGTACTTC
>NA|TRBV9|NA|TRBJ1-1
CASSQRADGTEAFF
TGTGCCAGCAGCCAAAGGGCAGACGGCACTGAAGCTTTCTTT
>TRBD2|TRBV5-6|medium-sized|TRBJ2-1
CASSLSGRANNEQFF
TGTGCCAGCAGTCTTAGCGGGAGGGCCAACAATGAGCAGTTCTTC
>TRBD1|TRBV30|many|TRBJ2-7
CASGTDYYEQYF
TGTGCCTCCGGGACAGACTACTACGAGCAGTACTTC
>NA|TRBV7-9|many|TRBJ2-5
CASSLGQIQETQYF
TGTGCCAGCAGCCTAGGACAGATCCAAGAGACCCAGTACTTC
>NA|TRBV23-1|many|TRBJ1-5
CASSQSGTEDQPQHF
TGCGCCAGCAGTCAATCGGGTACGGAGGATCAGCCCCAGCATTTT
>NA|TRBV7-2|few|TRBJ2-7
CASSFFDRSYEQYF
TGTGCCAGCAGTTTCTTTGACAGATCCTACGAGCAGTACTTC
>NA|TRBV30|NA|TRBJ1-3
CAWIGGRGNTIYF
TGTGCCTGGATTGGGGGGAGGGGAAACACCATATATTTT
>NA|TRBV7-8|few|TRBJ2-7
CASSTTYEQYF
TGTGCCAGCAGCACCACCTACGAGCAGTACTTC
>TRBD2|TRBV28|many|TRBJ2-1
CASSFPAGTSLGEQFF
TGTGCCAGCAGTTTCCCAGCTGGGACTAGCCTCGGTGAGCAGTTCTTC
>NA|TRBV28|many|TRBJ1-5
CAIREGLNQPQHF
TGTGCCATACGGGAGGGTCTTAATCAGCCCCAGCATTTT
>NA|TRBV9|NA|TRBJ1-2
CASSVSGRGGYTF
TGTGCCAGCAGCGTATCAGGGAGGGGCGGCTACACCTTC
>NA|TRBV5-6|NA|TRBJ1-5
CASSLGRSGQPQHF
TGTGCCAGCAGCTTGGGGCGTTCTGGACAGCCCCAGCATTTT
>NA|TRBV7-7|NA|TRBJ2-3
CASSLGEEDTQYF
TGTGCCAGCAGCTTAGGTGAGGAAGATACGCAGTATTTT
>NA|TRBV6-1|NA|TRBJ2-2
CASRRHTNTGELFF
TGTGCCAGTCGGCGACATACAAACACCGGGGAGCTGTTTTTT
>TRBD2|TRBV29-1|few|TRBJ2-7
CSADQAGTLEQYF
TGCAGCGCAGACCAAGCGGGGACTCTCGAGCAGTACTTC
>TRBD1|TRBV2|NA|TRBJ1-5
CASRGTGNQPQHF
TGTGCCAGCAGGGGGACAGGGAATCAGCCCCAGCATTTT
>NA|TRBV30|NA|TRBJ1-1
CAWIISATAAEAFF
TGTGCCTGGATTATTTCGGCGACAGCCGCCGAAGCTTTCTTT
>NA|TRBV11-2|many|TRBJ2-7
CASSPRQSYEQYF
TGTGCCAGCAGCCCCCGACAGTCCTACGAGCAGTACTTC
>TRBD2|TRBV19|NA|TRBJ2-3
CASSHSSSGRVATDTQYF
TGTGCCAGTAGCCACTCCAGTAGCGGGAGGGTCGCCACAGATACGCAGTATTTT
>NA|TRBV29-1|NA|TRBJ1-1
CSVEGSIAEAFF
TGCAGCGTTGAAGGGTCAATAGCTGAAGCTTTCTTT
>NA|TRBV7-9|NA|TRBJ2-1
CASSFGEQFF
TGTGCCAGCAGCTTTGGCGAGCAGTTCTTC
>TRBD2|TRBV7-9|NA|TRBJ2-2
CASSLLAGVTGELFF
TGTGCCAGCAGCTTACTAGCGGGAGTTACCGGGGAGCTGTTTTTT
>TRBD2|TRBV30|few|TRBJ2-3
CAWLRTSGTTDTQYF
TGTGCCTGGCTTAGGACTAGCGGGACCACAGATACGCAGTATTTT
>NA|TRBV4-3|many|TRBJ2-7
CASSQGTGYEQYF
TGCGCCAGCAGCCAAGGGACTGGATACGAGCAGTACTTC
>NA|TRBV19|few|TRBJ1-5
CASSQGRAGQPQHF
TGTGCCAGTAGTCAGGGCAGGGCAGGGCAGCCCCAGCATTTT
>NA|TRBV20-1|NA|TRBJ2-3
CSASRTDTQYF
TGCAGTGCTAGTCGTACAGATACGCAGTATTTT
>TRBD1|TRBV11-1|many|TRBJ1-2
CATHLLTGVLDYGYTF
TGTGCCACCCACCTATTGACAGGGGTCTTGGACTATGGCTACACCTTC
>NA|TRBV10-2|few|TRBJ1-5
CASGGTGRNQPQHF
TGCGCCAGCGGAGGAACAGGACGTAATCAGCCCCAGCATTTT
>TRBD1|TRBV30|NA|TRBJ2-7
CAWSPGQAYEQYF
TGTGCCTGGAGTCCGGGACAGGCCTACGAGCAGTACTTC
>NA|TRBV7-2|NA|TRBJ2-7
CASSLPTGTYEQYF
TGTGCCAGCAGCCTACCGACAGGCACCTACGAGCAGTACTTC
>NA|TRBV7-6|NA|TRBJ2-7
CASSFQVSYEQYF
TGTGCCAGCAGCTTCCAGGTCTCCTACGAGCAGTACTTC
>TRBD1|TRBV20-1|once|TRBJ1-2
CSAPTGGGYTF
TGCAGTGCCCCTACAGGGGGAGGCTACACCTTC
>NA|TRBV7-9|few|TRBJ2-3
CASSPRVLAGTDTQYF
TGTGCCAGCAGCCCTCGGGTCCTCGCCGGCACAGATACGCAGTATTTT
>NA|TRBV15|once|TRBJ2-5
CATSDDTRQAETQYF
TGTGCCACCAGCGATGACACCCGACAGGCAGAGACCCAGTACTTC
>NA|TRBV30|NA|TRBJ2-4
CAWRVESNIQYF
TGTGCCTGGAGGGTGGAATCGAACATTCAGTACTTC
>NA|TRBV30|many|TRBJ2-2
CAWSPGLNTGELFF
TGTGCCTGGAGCCCCGGACTGAACACCGGGGAGCTGTTTTTT
>TRBD1|TRBV7-8|NA|TRBJ1-5
CASSLARQGGKPQHF
TGTGCCAGCAGCTTAGCCCGACAGGGAGGGAAGCCCCAGCATTTT
>NA|TRBV7-9|NA|TRBJ2-3
CASSLGIQGRSGTDTQYF
TGTGCCAGCAGCTTAGGGATCCAGGGGCGATCGGGCACAGATACGCAGTATTTT
>NA|TRBV25-1|NA|TRBJ1-3
CASSVRGSGNTIYF
TGTGCCAGCAGTGTTCGGGGCTCTGGAAACACCATATATTTT
>NA|TRBV29-1|NA|TRBJ1-1
CSGRDTLNTEAFF
TGCAGCGGTAGGGACACCTTGAACACTGAAGCTTTCTTT
>NA|TRBV30|many|TRBJ2-7
CACSQSDEQYF
TGTGCCTGCTCCCAATCGGACGAGCAGTACTTC
>NA|TRBV25-1|NA|TRBJ2-7
CASSRESDEQYF
TGTGCCAGCAGCAGGGAGTCGGACGAGCAGTACTTC
>TRBD1|TRBV6-5|NA|TRBJ2-7
CASREGTGGPREQYF
TGTGCCAGCAGGGAGGGGACAGGGGGCCCGCGGGAGCAGTACTTC
>NA|TRBV2|many|TRBJ2-2
CASRPYTGELFF
TGTGCCAGCAGGCCCTACACCGGGGAGCTGTTTTTT
>NA|TRBV4-3|many|TRBJ2-6
CASSQDKGSGANVLTF
TGCGCCAGCAGCCAAGATAAGGGGTCTGGGGCCAACGTCCTGACTTTC
>TRBD2|TRBV9|NA|TRBJ2-5
CASSVGGTGGPSETQYF
TGTGCCAGCAGCGTAGGAGGGACGGGAGGGCCTAGTGAGACCCAGTACTTC
>NA|TRBV2|NA|TRBJ1-2
CASSGSWAGDGYTF
TGTGCCAGCAGTGGTAGTTGGGCAGGGGATGGCTACACCTTC
>TRBD1|TRBV5-4|many|TRBJ2-7
CASSRGQGKNEQYF
TGTGCCAGCAGCCGGGGACAGGGGAAAAACGAGCAGTACTTC